This TCR beta chain was captured by sequencing in a study of early T cells in non-severe SARS-CoV-2 infection. Individual cDNA molecules were tagged with unique molecular identifiers, the study reported. TCRdb processed the 5' RACE reads anew with MiXCR; each CDR3 protein has one entry. The data contain roughly 56,000 distinct CDR3 sequences, roughly 12% of them seen just once; the ten biggest clones take up 10%. The CDR3 runs 15 residues. V was pared by 4 bases and J by 7 bases, with 18 bases between. Looked up from germline, CDR1 is SGHRS and CDR2 is YFSETQ. V usage is TRBV5-1 and J usage is TRBJ2-1, with D possibly being TRBD1 (6 bases). Sequences were obtained from whole blood. This receptor was identified in an adult who was a healthcare worker with PCR-confirmed SARS-CoV-2 infection or an uninfected control (not recorded which). The CDR3 nucleotides are TGCGCCAGCAGCCCTGACAGGACGAGGTGGAATGAGCAGTTCTTC. It encodes CASSPDRTRWNEQFF.